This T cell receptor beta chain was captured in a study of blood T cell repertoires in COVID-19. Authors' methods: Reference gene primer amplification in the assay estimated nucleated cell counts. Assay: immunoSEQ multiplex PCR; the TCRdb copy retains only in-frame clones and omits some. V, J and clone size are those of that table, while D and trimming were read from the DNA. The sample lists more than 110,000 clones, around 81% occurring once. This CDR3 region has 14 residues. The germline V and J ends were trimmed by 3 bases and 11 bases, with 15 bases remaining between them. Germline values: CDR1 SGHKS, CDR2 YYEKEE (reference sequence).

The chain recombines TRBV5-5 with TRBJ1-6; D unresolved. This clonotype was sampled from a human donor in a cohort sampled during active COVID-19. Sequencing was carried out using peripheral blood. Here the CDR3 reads CASSSYQDSAPLHF. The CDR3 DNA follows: TGTGCCAGCAGCTCATATCAGGACTCGGCACCCCTCCACTTT.